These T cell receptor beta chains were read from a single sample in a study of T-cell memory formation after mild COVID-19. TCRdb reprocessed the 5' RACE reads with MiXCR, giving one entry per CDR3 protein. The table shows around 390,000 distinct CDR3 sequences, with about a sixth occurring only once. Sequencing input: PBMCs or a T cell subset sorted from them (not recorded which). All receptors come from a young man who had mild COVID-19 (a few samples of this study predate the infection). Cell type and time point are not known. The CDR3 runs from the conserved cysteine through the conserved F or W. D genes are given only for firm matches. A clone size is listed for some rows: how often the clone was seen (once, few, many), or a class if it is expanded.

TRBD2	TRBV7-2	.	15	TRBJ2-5	CASAWGLAKQETQYF	TGTGCCAGCGCGTGGGGACTAGCGAAACAAGAGACCCAGTACTTC
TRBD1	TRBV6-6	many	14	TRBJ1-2	CASSRDSSNYGYTF	TGTGCCAGCAGTCGGGACAGTTCTAACTATGGCTACACCTTC
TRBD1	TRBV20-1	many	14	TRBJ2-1	CSARGTGWGNEQFF	TGCAGTGCTAGAGGGACAGGGTGGGGGAATGAGCAGTTCTTC
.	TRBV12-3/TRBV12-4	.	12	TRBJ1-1	CASSSGFSEAFF	TGTGCCAGCAGTTCAGGGTTTTCTGAAGCTTTCTTT
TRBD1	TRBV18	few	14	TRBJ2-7	CASSQTGLFYEQYF	TGTGCCAGCTCACAGACAGGGTTGTTCTACGAGCAGTACTTC
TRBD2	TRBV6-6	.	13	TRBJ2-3	CASSTRGADTQYF	TGTGCCAGCAGCACGCGGGGGGCGGATACGCAGTATTTT
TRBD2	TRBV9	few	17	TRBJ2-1	CASSPLTSGDPGNEQFF	TGTGCCAGCAGCCCTTTGACTAGCGGGGATCCAGGCAATGAGCAGTTCTTC
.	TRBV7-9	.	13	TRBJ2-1	CASSLVGDNEQFF	TGTGCCAGCAGCTTAGTAGGGGACAATGAGCAGTTCTTC
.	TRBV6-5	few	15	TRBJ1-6	CASSYGGTGNSPLHF	TGTGCCAGCAGTTATGGGGGGACTGGTAATTCACCCCTCCACTTT
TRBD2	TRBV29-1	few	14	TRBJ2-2	CSVETSENTGELFF	TGCAGCGTTGAAACTAGCGAGAACACCGGGGAGCTGTTTTTT
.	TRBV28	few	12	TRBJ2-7	CASSGRTHEQYF	TGTGCCAGCAGCGGTAGGACGCACGAGCAGTACTTC
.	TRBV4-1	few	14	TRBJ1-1	CASRGPLRGTEAFF	TGCGCCAGCAGAGGGCCCCTCCGTGGAACTGAAGCTTTCTTT
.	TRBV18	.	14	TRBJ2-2	CASSPVENTGELFF	TGTGCCAGCTCACCAGTAGAGAACACCGGGGAGCTGTTTTTT
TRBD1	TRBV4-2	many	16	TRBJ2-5	CASSQDGQGGQETQYF	TGTGCCAGCAGCCAAGATGGACAGGGCGGACAAGAGACCCAGTACTTC
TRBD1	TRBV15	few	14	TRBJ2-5	CATSPSGGRETQYF	TGTGCCACCAGTCCGTCAGGGGGCCGGGAGACCCAGTACTTC
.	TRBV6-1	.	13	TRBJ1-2	CASRKGFGFGYTF	TGTGCCAGTAGAAAGGGATTTGGATTTGGCTACACCTTC
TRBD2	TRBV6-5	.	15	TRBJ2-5	CASSRTSGLQETQYF	TGTGCCAGCAGTAGGACTAGCGGGCTCCAAGAGACCCAGTACTTC
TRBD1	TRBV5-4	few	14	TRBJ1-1	CASSFEGAVAEAFF	TGTGCCAGCAGCTTTGAGGGGGCGGTCGCTGAAGCTTTCTTT
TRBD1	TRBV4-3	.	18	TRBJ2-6	CASSQDGQAVTGANVLTF	TGCGCCAGCAGCCAAGATGGACAGGCGGTAACAGGGGCCAACGTCCTGACTTTC
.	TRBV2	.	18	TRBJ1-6	CASSEQGWGSSYNSPLHF	TGTGCCAGCAGCGAACAGGGATGGGGGAGCTCCTATAATTCACCCCTCCACTTT
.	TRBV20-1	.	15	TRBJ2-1	CSASTGGGTYNEQFF	TGCAGTGCTAGTACCGGAGGAGGCACCTACAATGAGCAGTTCTTC
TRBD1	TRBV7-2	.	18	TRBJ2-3	CASSRPGRRTGRPDTQYF	TGTGCCAGCAGCCGTCCAGGTCGTAGGACAGGGAGGCCAGATACGCAGTATTTT
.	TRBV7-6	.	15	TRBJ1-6	CASSLGSYYNSPLHF	TGTGCCAGCAGCTTAGGCAGTTACTATAATTCACCCCTCCACTTT
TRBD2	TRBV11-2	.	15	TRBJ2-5	CASSFEAGLGETQYF	TGTGCCAGCAGCTTTGAAGCGGGGCTCGGGGAGACCCAGTACTTC
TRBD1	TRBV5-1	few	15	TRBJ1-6	CASSKGDSNNSPLHF	TGCGCCAGCAGCAAAGGGGACAGCAATAATTCACCCCTCCACTTT
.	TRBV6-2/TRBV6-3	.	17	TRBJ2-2	CASIRSLGGTTTGELFF	TGTGCCAGCATCCGATCGCTCGGCGGTACGACGACCGGGGAGCTGTTTTTT
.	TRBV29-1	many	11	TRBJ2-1	CSVERGREQFF	TGCAGCGTTGAAAGAGGCCGGGAGCAGTTCTTC
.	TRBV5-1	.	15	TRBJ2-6	CASTTVRAGANVLTF	TGCGCCAGCACCACGGTTCGGGCTGGGGCCAACGTCCTGACTTTC
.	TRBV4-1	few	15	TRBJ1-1	CASSQEVLPNTEAFF	TGCGCCAGCAGCCAAGAAGTCCTTCCGAACACTGAAGCTTTCTTT
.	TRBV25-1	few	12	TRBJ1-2	CASTALGYGYTF	TGTGCCAGCACCGCACTAGGCTATGGCTACACCTTC
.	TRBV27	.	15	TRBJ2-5	CASSLFRGAGETQYF	TGTGCCAGCAGTTTATTCAGGGGAGCGGGGGAGACCCAGTACTTC
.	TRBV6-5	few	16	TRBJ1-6	CASSYWGTWGYSPLHF	TGTGCCAGCAGTTACTGGGGGACCTGGGGGTATTCACCCCTCCACTTT
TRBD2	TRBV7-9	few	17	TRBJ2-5	CASSPPSGRGLQETQYF	TGTGCCAGCAGCCCCCCCTCGGGGAGGGGCCTCCAGGAGACCCAGTACTTC
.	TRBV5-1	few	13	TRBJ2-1	CASSPIQYLEQFF	TGCGCCAGCAGCCCCATTCAGTACTTGGAGCAGTTCTTC
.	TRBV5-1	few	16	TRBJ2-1	CASAHRGAISYNEQFF	TGCGCCAGCGCCCACCGCGGGGCGATCTCCTACAATGAGCAGTTCTTC
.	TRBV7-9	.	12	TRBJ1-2	CASILPLGGYTF	TGTGCCAGCATCTTGCCCCTAGGTGGCTACACCTTC
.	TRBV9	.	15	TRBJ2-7	CASSEYGTGDYEQYF	TGTGCCAGCAGCGAATACGGGACGGGAGATTACGAGCAGTACTTC
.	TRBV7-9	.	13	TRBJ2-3	CASSPPISDTQYF	TGTGCCAGCAGCCCCCCCATTTCAGATACGCAGTATTTT
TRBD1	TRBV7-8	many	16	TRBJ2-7	CASSLTGTAIAYEQYF	TGTGCCAGCAGCTTAACAGGGACAGCCATCGCCTACGAGCAGTACTTC
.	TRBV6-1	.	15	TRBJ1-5	CASSLTTGSGQPQHF	TGTGCCAGCAGTCTTACTACAGGGAGCGGCCAGCCCCAGCATTTT
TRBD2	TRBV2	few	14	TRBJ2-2	CASSEGLAVGELFF	TGTGCCAGCAGTGAAGGACTAGCTGTCGGGGAGCTGTTTTTT
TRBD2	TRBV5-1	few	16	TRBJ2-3	CASSLTAGVSTDTQYF	TGCGCCAGCAGCTTGACAGCGGGGGTTAGCACAGATACGCAGTATTTT
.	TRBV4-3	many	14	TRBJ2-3	CASSQASTQDTQYF	TGCGCCAGCAGCCAAGCTAGCACGCAGGATACGCAGTATTTT
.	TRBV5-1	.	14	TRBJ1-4	CASSPGQTNEKLFF	TGCGCCAGCAGCCCAGGACAGACTAATGAAAAACTGTTTTTT
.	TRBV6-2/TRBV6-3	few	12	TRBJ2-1	CASSRNTVPQFF	TGTGCCAGCAGTCGAAACACGGTGCCGCAGTTCTTC
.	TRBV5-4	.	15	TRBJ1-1	CASSSAGWGNLEAFF	TGTGCCAGCAGCTCGGCAGGGTGGGGGAATTTAGAAGCTTTCTTT
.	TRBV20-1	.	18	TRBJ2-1	CSARGGNEILASYNEQFF	TGCAGTGCTAGAGGTGGGAACGAAATCCTAGCTTCCTACAATGAGCAGTTCTTC
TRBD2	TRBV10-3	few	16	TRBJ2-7	CATTKTGTSASYEQYF	TGTGCCACCACAAAGACCGGGACTAGCGCTTCCTACGAGCAGTACTTC
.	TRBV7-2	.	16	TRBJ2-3	CASSSIGVTMTDTQYF	TGTGCCAGCAGCTCTATTGGGGTCACGATGACAGATACGCAGTATTTT
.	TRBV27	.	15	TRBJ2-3	CASGRIGPSTDTQYF	TGTGCCAGCGGCCGAATAGGCCCTTCGACAGATACGCAGTATTTT
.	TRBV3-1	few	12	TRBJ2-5	CASSHDKETQYF	TGTGCCAGCAGCCACGACAAAGAGACCCAGTACTTC
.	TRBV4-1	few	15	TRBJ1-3	CASSQDTASGNTIYF	TGCGCCAGCAGCCAAGATACAGCCTCTGGAAACACCATATATTTT
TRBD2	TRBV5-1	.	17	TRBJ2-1	CASSHGLAGRENNEQFF	TGCGCCAGCAGCCATGGACTAGCGGGGCGTGAAAACAATGAGCAGTTCTTC
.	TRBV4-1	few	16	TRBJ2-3	CASSQGQGGTTDTQYF	TGCGCCAGCAGCCAAGGGCAGGGGGGGACCACAGATACGCAGTATTTT
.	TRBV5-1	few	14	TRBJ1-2	CASSPGQRNYGYTF	TGCGCCAGCAGCCCAGGACAGAGAAACTATGGCTACACCTTC
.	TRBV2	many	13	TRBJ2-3	CASSEPFTDTQYF	TGTGCCAGCAGTGAACCCTTCACGGATACGCAGTATTTT
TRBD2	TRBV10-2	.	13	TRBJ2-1	CASRLAGTNEQFF	TGCGCCAGCAGACTAGCGGGGACCAATGAGCAGTTCTTC
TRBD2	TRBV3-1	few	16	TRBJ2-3	CASSQAKRGYTDTQYF	TGTGCCAGCAGCCAAGCCAAGCGGGGTTACACAGATACGCAGTATTTT